The 14 T cell receptor beta chains below all came from one sample that was sequenced in a study of shared clonotypes between healthy human individuals. Libraries were prepared by immunoSEQ multiplex PCR; TCRdb keeps only in-frame clonotypes and omits some of them. The data show approximately 1.5 million clones, 98% seen once. What was sequenced was naive CD4+ T cells sorted from blood. Subset given: CD45RA+ positively selected. All receptors derive from a man aged 25 to 45 in good health.

About this clone: Other DNA sequences in this specimen translate into the identical CDR3. The gene calls are TRBV5-4 and TRBJ2-6; weak D call: TRBD2 (5 bases). This CDR3 is 16 amino acids long. The ends were cut back, 2 bases at V and 0 bases at J, with 9 bases in the middle. The V gene's germline CDR1 is SGHNT and CDR2 YYREEE (reference sequence). The CDR3 DNA reads as TGTGCCAGCAGCTTAGGAGGCAGCTCTGGGGCCAACGTCCTGACTTTC. It codes for CASSLGGSSGANVLTF.

As regards this clone: Other DNA variants within this sample encode the same CDR3. The chain joins TRBV18 to TRBJ2-1; 10 bases match TRBD2. This CDR3 has 15 residues. V was pared by 2 bases and J by 2 bases, with 0 bases of the junction left unmatched. Germline CDR1 and CDR2: KGHSH and LQKENI. The CDR3 DNA follows: TGTGCCAGCTCACCAACTAGCGGGGCCTACAATGAGCAGTTCTTC. Amino acid sequence: CASSPTSGAYNEQFF.

The chain is built from TRBV9 and TRBJ2-1; 12 bases fit TRBD2. The CDR3 is made up of 16 amino acids. CDR1 SGDLS and CDR2 YYNGEE come from the germline V gene. V was pared by 1 base and J by 8 bases, with 7 bases of the junction left unmatched. CDR3 in DNA: TGTGCCAGCAGCGTATTCCCGCTAGCGGGAGGGTATGAGCAGTTCTTC. Amino acids: CASSVFPLAGGYEQFF.

The chain carries TRBV10-1 and TRBJ2-2; TRBD2 matches 12 bases. Germline CDR1 WNHNN, CDR2 SYGVQD (reference sequence). There are 17 residues in the CDR3. J gave up 5 bases and V 2 bases, and 6 bases lay outside the gene matches. CDR3: CASSELLAGGRTGELFF. Written as DNA, the CDR3 is TGCGCCAGCAGTGAGCTACTAGCGGGAGGCAGAACCGGGGAGCTGTTTTTT.

This chain links TRBV5-4 with TRBJ2-3, with D perhaps matching TRBD1 or TRBD2 (6 bases each). V was shortened by 2 bases and J by 5 bases, with 12 bases between the two germline ends. CDR3 length: 14 amino acids. CDR1 SGHNT and CDR2 YYREEE come from the germline V gene (reference sequence). CDR3 loop: CASSLPGAGDTQYF. In DNA form, the CDR3 reads TGTGCCAGCAGCTTACCGGGGGCGGGAGATACGCAGTATTTT.

Details on this clone: At the DNA level, this CDR3 is encoded by other sequences in the same sample as well. The chain joins TRBV9 to TRBJ2-3; a possible D gene is TRBD2 (5 bases). Per germline, CDR1 SGDLS and CDR2 YYNGEE. Trimming shortened V by 1 base and J by 2 bases, and 8 bases separated the two germline ends. The CDR3 totals 14 residues. CDR3 amino acids: CASSVLANTDTQYF. CDR3 coding DNA: TGTGCCAGCAGCGTATTAGCGAACACAGATACGCAGTATTTT.

The chain combines TRBV15 with TRBJ2-7; no clear D. CDR3 length: 13 residues. The V and J ends lost 7 bases and 4 bases respectively, with 14 bases between them. Germline lookup yields CDR1 LNHNV and CDR2 YYDKDF (reference sequence). CDR3 DNA: TGTGCCACCACTTCGAATTGGGGTTACGAGCAGTACTTC. Protein product: CATTSNWGYEQYF.

The chain carries TRBV10-1 and TRBJ2-3, with D uncertain. The V gene's germline CDR1 is WNHNN and CDR2 SYGVQD (reference sequence). The V and J ends lost 6 bases and 1 base respectively, with 5 bases between them. There are 12 residues in the CDR3. The CDR3 loop reads CASSLGTDTQYF. The CDR3 DNA follows: TGCGCCAGCAGCTTAGGCACAGATACGCAGTATTTT.

About this clone itself: Other nucleotide sequences from this sample produce the same CDR3. The chain employs TRBV7-2 and TRBJ2-3, with unresolved D. This CDR3 has 12 amino acids. Looked up from germline, CDR1 is SGHTA and CDR2 is FQGNSA. Deletions cut 1 base from V and 6 bases from J, with 5 bases between. The DNA for the CDR3 is TGTGCCAGCAGCTTAGTTGAGGATACGCAGTATTTT. Protein: CASSLVEDTQYF.

The chain is built from TRBV5-1 and TRBJ2-6, with D possibly being TRBD2 (5 bases). The germline gives CDR1 SGHRS, CDR2 YFSETQ. V was cut by 4 bases and J by 1 base, with 6 bases left in between. This CDR3 comprises 14 residues. Here the CDR3 reads CASSGRSGANVLTF. CDR3 DNA sequence: TGCGCCAGCAGCGGGAGATCTGGGGCCAACGTCCTGACTTTC.

The V gene is TRBV5-1, the J gene TRBJ2-1, with 9 bases fitting TRBD2. With 0 bases clipped from V and 4 bases from J, the junction kept 8 bases outside the gene matches. CDR1 and CDR2 (germline): SGHRS, YFSETQ. The CDR3 has 17 residues. CDR3: CASSLGSSGVNYNEQFF. CDR3 in DNA: TGCGCCAGCAGCTTGGGGTCTAGCGGGGTAAATTACAATGAGCAGTTCTTC.

The gene calls are TRBV11-2 and TRBJ2-7, with TRBD1 matching 11 bases. CDR3 length: 14 residues. V was pared by 6 bases and J by 7 bases, with 8 bases of the junction left unmatched. The germline CDR1 and CDR2 sequences are SGHAT and FQNNGV. The CDR3, as DNA: TGTGCCAGCAGGCCTTCGGGACAGGGGGGTGAGCAGTACTTC. It specifies CASRPSGQGGEQYF. Full variable domain (remainder filled in from reference TRBV11-2 and TRBJ2-7): EAGVAQSPRYKIIEKRQSVAFWCNPISGHATLYWYQQILGQGPKLLIQFQNNGVVDDSQLPKDRFSAERLKGVDSTLKIQPAKLEDSAVYLCASRPSGQGGEQYFGPGTRLTVT.

This chain links TRBV21-1 with TRBJ2-7; no DNA check was done on the table's D call, TRBD2. TRBV21-1 is shown as a pseudogene. This CDR3 contains 16 residues. CDR3: CASSTHGTSQSYEQYF. In DNA, the CDR3 is TGTGCCAGCAGCACGCACGGGACTAGCCAATCCTACGAGCAGTACTTC.

The chain employs TRBV25-1 and TRBJ1-2; D unresolved. Trimming removed 3 bases at V and 7 bases at J, with 15 bases between. Germline CDR1 and CDR2: MGHDK and SYGVNS. This CDR3 is 14 amino acids long. CDR3 residues: CASSDRTESFGYTF. CDR3 bases: TGTGCCAGCAGTGACAGGACGGAATCCTTTGGCTACACCTTC.